A single TCR beta chain is shown here with its context. The PCR employed 60 Vbeta primers together with 13 Jbeta primers. Profiling relied on immunoSEQ multiplex PCR, and the TCRdb table lists in-frame clones only, not all of them. The sample yields 100,000 to 150,000 clones, about 85% seen once. These data belong to a study of cytomegalovirus exposure and HLA in healthy donors. Healthy bone marrow donors formed the donor group. Donors had nominal health at sampling but likely had unrecorded immune exposures. Germline-derived CDR1 and CDR2 are ENHRY and SYGVKD. There are 15 residues in the CDR3. V lost 2 bases and J lost 0, with 11 bases in between.

This clonotype was obtained from a boy aged 5-17 years in good health and CMV-seronegative. Sequenced input: PBMCs. The gene calls are TRBV10-3 and TRBJ2-7; D is perhaps TRBD1 (6 bases). The CDR3 loop is CAISEGTPSSYEQYF. In DNA, the CDR3 is TGTGCCATCAGTGAGGGGACACCGAGCTCCTACGAGCAGTACTTC.